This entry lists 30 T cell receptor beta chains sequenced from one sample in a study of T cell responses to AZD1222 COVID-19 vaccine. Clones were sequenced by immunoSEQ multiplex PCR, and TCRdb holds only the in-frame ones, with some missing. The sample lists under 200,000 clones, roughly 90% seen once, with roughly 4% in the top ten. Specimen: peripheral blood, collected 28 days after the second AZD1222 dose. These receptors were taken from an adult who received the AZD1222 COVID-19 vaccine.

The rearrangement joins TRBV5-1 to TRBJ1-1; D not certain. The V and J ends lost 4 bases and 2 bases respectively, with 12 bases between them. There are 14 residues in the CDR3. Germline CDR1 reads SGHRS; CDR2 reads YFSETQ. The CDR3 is CASSIRGDNTEAFF. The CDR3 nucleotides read TGCGCCAGCAGCATCCGAGGAGATAACACTGAAGCTTTCTTT.

CDR3 protein: CASSQGKGQGRLYKTYEQYF. CDR3 DNA: TGCGCCAGCAGCCAAGGGAAGGGACAGGGTCGTCTCTACAAGACCTACGAGCAGTACTTC. This chain uses TRBV4-1 with TRBJ2-7, with TRBD1 matching 9 bases. Germline CDR1 MGHRA, CDR2 YSYEKL. CDR3 size: 20 residues. Germline trimming cut 1 base from V and 2 bases from J; bases unmatched to any gene: 18.

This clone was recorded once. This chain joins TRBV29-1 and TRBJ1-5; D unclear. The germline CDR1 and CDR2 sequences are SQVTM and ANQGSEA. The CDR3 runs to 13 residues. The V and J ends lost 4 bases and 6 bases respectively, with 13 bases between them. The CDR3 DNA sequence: TGCAGCGTTGGTGAGATGGTAGGTCAGCCCCAGCATTTT. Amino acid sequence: CSVGEMVGQPQHF.

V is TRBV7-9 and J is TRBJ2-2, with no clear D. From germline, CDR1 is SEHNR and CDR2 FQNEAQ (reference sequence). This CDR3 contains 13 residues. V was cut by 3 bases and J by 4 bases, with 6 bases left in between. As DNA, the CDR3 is TGTGCCAGCAGCTTGCCTCGCACCGGGGAGCTGTTTTTT. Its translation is CASSLPRTGELFF.

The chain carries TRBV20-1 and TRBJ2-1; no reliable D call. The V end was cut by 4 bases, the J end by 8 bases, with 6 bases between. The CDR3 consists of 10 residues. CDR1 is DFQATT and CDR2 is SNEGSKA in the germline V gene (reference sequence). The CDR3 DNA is TGCAGTGCTATCGCTTATGAGCAGTTCTTC. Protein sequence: CSAIAYEQFF.

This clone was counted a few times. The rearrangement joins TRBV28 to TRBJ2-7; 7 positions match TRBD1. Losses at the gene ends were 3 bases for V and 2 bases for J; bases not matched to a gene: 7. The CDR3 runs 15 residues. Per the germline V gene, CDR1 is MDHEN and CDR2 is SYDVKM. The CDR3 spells CASSFRQGFTYEQYF. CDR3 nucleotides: TGTGCCAGCAGTTTCAGACAGGGCTTCACCTACGAGCAGTACTTC. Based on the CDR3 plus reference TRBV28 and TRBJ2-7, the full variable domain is DVKVTQSSRYLVKRTGEKVFLECVQDMDHENMFWYRQDPGLGLRLIYFSYDVKMKEKGDIPEGYSVSREKKERFSLILESASTNQTSMYLCASSFRQGFTYEQYFGPGTRLTVT.

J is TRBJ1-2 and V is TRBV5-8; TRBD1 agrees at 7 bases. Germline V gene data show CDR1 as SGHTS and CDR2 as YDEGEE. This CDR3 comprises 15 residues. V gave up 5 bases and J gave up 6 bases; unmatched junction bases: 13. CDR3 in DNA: TGTGCCAGCAGACTTCTTACTACCGGGACAGATGGCTACACCTTC. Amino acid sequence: CASRLLTTGTDGYTF.

The CDR3 reads CASSQAQDSGNTIYF. The CDR3 DNA follows: TGTGCCAGCAGCCAAGCACAAGACTCTGGAAACACCATATATTTT. The chain employs TRBV4-2 and TRBJ1-3; D is unclear. This CDR3 is built from 15 residues. Germline CDR1 is LGHNA and CDR2 is YNFKEQ. Deletions cut 1 base from V and 0 bases from J, with 7 bases between.

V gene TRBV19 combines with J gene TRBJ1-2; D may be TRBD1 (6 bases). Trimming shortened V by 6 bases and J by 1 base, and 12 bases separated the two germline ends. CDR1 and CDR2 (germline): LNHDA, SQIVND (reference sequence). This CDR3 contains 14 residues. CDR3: CASRPQGNNYGYTF. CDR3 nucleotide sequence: TGTGCCAGTAGGCCTCAGGGGAATAACTATGGCTACACCTTC.

DNA for the CDR3: TGTGCCTGGAGTAAGGGTCTAGGGGGCTACACCTTC. Translated: CAWSKGLGGYTF. The chain combines TRBV30 with TRBJ1-2; no clear D. The CDR3 sequence is 12 residues long. V lost 2 bases, J lost 8 bases, and 12 bases lay in between. Germline loops: CDR1 GTSNPN, CDR2 SVGIG (reference sequence).

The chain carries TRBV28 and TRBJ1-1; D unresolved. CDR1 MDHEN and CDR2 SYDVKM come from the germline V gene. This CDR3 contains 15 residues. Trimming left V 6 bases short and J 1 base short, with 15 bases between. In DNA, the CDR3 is TGTGCCAGCAGGATAGGGTGGCAAGGGAACACTGAAGCTTTCTTT. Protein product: CASRIGWQGNTEAFF.

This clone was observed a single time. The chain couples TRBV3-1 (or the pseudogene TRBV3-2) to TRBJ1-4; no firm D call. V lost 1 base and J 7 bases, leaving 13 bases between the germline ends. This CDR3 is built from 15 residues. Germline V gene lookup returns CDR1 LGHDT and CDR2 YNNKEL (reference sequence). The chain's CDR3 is CASSQGGGRPEKLFF. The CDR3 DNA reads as TGTGCCAGCAGCCAAGGCGGAGGGAGACCTGAAAAACTGTTTTTT.

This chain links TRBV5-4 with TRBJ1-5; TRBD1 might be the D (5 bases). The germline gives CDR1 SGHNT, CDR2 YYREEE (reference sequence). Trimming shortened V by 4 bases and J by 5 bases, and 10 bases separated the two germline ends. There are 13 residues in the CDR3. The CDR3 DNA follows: TGTGCCAGCAGCCCTGACAGAGATCAGCCCCAGCATTTT. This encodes CASSPDRDQPQHF.

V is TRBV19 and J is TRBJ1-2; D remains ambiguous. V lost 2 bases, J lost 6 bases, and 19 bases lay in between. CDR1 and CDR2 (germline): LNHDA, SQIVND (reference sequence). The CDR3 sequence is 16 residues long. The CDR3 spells CASSIPQPRSVHGYTF. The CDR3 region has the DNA TGTGCCAGTAGTATACCGCAGCCAAGGTCCGTACATGGCTACACCTTC.

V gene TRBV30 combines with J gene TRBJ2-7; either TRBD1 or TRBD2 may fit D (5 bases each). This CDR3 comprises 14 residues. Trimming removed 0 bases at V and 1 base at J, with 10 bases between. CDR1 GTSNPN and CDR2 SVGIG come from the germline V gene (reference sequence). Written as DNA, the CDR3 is TGTGCCTGGAGTGTACGGGGCAGATCCTACGAGCAGTACTTC. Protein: CAWSVRGRSYEQYF.

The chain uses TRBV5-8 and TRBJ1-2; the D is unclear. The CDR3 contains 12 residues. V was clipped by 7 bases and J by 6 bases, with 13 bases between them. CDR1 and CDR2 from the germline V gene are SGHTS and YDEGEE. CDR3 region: CASPDDPDGYTF. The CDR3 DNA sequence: TGTGCCAGCCCCGATGATCCGGATGGCTACACCTTC.

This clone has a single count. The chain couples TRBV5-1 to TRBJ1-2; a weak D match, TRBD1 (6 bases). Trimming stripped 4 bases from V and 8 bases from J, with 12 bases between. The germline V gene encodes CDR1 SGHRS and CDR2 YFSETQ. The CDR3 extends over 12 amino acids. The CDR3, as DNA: TGCGCCAGCAGCCGGGACACGCACGGCTACACCTTC. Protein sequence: CASSRDTHGYTF.

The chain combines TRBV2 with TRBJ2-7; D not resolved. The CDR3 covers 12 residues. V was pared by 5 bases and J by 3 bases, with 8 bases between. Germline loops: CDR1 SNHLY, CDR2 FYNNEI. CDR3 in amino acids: CASSLNFYEQYF. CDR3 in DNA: TGTGCCAGCAGTTTGAACTTCTACGAGCAGTACTTC.

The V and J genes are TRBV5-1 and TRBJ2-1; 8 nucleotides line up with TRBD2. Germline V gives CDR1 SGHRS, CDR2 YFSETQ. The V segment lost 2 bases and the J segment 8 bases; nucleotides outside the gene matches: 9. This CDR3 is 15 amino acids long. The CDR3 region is CASSFIRGGNDEQFF. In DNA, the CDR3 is TGCGCCAGCAGCTTTATCCGGGGGGGCAACGATGAGCAGTTCTTC.

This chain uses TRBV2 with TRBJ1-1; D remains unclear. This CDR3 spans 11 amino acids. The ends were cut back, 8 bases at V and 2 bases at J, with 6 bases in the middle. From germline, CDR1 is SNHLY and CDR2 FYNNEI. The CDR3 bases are TGTGCCAGCGTAACTAACACTGAAGCTTTCTTT. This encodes CASVTNTEAFF.

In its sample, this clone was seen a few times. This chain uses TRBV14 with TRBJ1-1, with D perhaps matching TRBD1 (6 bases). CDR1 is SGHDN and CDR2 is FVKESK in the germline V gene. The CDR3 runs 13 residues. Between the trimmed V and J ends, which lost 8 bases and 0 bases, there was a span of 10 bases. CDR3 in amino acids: CASQQGLNTEAFF. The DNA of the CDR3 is TGTGCCAGCCAACAGGGACTGAACACTGAAGCTTTCTTT.

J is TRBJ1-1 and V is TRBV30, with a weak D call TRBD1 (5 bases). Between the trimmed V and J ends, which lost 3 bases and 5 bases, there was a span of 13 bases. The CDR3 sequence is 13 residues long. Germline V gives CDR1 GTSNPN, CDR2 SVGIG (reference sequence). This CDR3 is CAWREGVLTEAFF. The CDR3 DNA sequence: TGTGCCTGGAGGGAAGGGGTATTGACTGAAGCTTTCTTT.

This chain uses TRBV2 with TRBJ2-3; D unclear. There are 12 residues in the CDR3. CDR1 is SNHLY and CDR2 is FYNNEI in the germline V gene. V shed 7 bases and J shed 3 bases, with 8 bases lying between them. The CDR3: CASTPETDTQYF. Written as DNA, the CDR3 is TGTGCCAGCACCCCCGAAACAGATACGCAGTATTTT.

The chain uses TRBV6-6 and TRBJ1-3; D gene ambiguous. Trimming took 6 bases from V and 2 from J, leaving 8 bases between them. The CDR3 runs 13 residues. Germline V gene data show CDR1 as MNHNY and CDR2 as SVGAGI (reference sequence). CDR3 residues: CASSPDPGNTIYF. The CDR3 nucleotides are TGTGCCAGCAGCCCGGACCCTGGAAACACCATATATTTT.

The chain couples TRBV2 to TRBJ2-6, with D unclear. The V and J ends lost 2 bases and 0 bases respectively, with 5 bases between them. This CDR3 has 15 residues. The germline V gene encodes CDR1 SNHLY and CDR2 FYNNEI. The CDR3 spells CASSEMYSGANVLTF. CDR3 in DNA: TGTGCCAGCAGTGAAATGTACTCTGGGGCCAACGTCCTGACTTTC. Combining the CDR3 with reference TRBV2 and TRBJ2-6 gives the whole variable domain EPEVTQTPSHQVTQMGQEVILRCVPISNHLYFYWYRQILGQKVEFLVSFYNNEISEKSEIFDDQFSVERPDGSNFTLKIRSTKLEDSAMYFCASSEMYSGANVLTFGAGSRLTVL.

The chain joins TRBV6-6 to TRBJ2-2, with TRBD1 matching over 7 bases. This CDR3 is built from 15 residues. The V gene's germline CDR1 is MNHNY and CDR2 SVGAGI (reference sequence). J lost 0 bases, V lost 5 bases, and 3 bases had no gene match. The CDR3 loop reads CASSPGQTNTGELFF. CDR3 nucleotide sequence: TGTGCCAGCAGTCCGGGACAGACGAACACCGGGGAGCTGTTTTTT.

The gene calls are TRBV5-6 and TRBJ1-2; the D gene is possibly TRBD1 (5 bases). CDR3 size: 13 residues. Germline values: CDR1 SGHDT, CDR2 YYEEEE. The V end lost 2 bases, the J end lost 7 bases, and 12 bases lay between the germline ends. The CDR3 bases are TGTGCCAGCAGCTTCTTTGACAGACCTGGCTACACCTTC. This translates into CASSFFDRPGYTF.

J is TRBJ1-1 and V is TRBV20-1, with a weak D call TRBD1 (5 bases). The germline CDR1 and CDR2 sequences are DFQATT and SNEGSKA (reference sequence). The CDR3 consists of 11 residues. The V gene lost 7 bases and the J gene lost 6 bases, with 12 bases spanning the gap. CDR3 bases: TGCAGTGTGAGGGGACTTTCTGAAGCTTTCTTT. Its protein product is CSVRGLSEAFF.

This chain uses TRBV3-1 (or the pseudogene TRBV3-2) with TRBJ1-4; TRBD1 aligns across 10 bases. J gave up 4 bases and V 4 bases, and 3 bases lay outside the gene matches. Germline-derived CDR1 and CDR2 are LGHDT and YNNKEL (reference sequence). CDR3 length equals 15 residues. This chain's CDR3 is CASSPRDRGNEKLFF. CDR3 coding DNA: TGTGCCAGCAGCCCGCGGGACAGGGGTAATGAAAAACTGTTTTTT.

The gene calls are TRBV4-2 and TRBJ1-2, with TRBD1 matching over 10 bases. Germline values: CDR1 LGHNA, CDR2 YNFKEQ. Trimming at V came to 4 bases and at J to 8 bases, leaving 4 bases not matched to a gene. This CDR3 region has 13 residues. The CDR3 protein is CASSPRTGGGYTF. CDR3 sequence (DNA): TGTGCCAGCAGCCCAAGGACAGGGGGGGGCTACACCTTC.